This TCR beta chain was retrieved from a study of T cell responses to AZD1222 COVID-19 vaccine. General study results and limits: White British donors predominated, females outnumbered males, and clonal diversity was possibly underestimated.

Turning to this clone: The antigen remains undetermined.

The method was immunoSEQ multiplex PCR; TCRdb's version includes in-frame clones alone and lacks a portion of them. The sample yields 100,000 to 150,000 clones, more than 75% seen once. The CDR3 totals 15 residues. Germline V gene lookup returns CDR1 SNHLY and CDR2 FYNNEI. With V trimmed by 8 bases and J by 5 bases, 14 bases remained unmatched. This receptor was taken from an adult who received the AZD1222 COVID-19 vaccine. The chain joins TRBV2 to TRBJ2-7; 8 nucleotides line up with TRBD1. This specimen was peripheral blood, taken 28 days after the second AZD1222 dose. CDR3 amino acids: CASGSQMTGVNEQYF. The CDR3, as DNA: TGTGCCAGCGGTAGCCAAATGACAGGGGTTAACGAGCAGTACTTC.